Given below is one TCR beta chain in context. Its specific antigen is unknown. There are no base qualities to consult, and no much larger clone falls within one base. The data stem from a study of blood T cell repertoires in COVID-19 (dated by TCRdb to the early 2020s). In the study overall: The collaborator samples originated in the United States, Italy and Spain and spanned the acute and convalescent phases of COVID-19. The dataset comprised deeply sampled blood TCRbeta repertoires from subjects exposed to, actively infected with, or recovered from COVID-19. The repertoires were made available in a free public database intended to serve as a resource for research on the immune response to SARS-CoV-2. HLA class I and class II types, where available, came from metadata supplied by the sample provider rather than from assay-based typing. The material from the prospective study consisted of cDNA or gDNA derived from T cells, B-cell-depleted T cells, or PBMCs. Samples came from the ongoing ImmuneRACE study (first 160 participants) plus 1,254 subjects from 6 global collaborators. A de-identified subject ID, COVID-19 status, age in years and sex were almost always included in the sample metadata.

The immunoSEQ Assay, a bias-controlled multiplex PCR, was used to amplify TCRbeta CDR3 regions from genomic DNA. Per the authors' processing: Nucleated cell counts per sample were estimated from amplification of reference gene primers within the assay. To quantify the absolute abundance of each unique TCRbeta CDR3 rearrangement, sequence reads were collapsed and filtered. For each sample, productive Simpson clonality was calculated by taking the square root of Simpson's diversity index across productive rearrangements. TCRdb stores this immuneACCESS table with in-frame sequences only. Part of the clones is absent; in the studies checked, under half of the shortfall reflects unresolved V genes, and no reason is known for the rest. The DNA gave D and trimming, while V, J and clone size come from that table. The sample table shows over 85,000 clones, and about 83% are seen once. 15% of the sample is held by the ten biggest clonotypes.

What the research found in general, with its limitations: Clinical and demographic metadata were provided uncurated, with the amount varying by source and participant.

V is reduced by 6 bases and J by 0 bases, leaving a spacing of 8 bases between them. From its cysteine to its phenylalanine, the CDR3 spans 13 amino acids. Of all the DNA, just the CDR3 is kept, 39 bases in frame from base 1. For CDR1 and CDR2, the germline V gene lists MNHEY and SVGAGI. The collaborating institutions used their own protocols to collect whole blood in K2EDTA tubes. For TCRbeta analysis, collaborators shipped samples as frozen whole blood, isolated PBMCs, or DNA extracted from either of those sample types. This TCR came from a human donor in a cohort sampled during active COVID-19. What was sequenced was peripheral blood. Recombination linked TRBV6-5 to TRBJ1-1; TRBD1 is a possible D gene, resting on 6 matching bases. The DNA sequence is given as TGTGCCAGCAGAACAGGGTTGAACACTGAAGCTTTCTTT. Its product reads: CASRTGLNTEAFF.